This TCR beta chain comes out of a study of T cell responses to AZD1222 COVID-19 vaccine. Study-wide results and caveats: Elevations in Spike-specific TCR breadth and depth followed administration of two AZD1222 doses.

The CDR3 runs to 17 residues. Germline trimming cut 1 base from V and 9 bases from J; bases unmatched to any gene: 12. Germline lookup yields CDR1 SNHLY and CDR2 FYNNEI. Second-dose groups at about 4 or about 12 weeks were pooled. Details on this clone: Its antigen is still unknown.

The method was immunoSEQ multiplex PCR; TCRdb's version includes in-frame clones alone and lacks a portion of them. The table has approximately 140,000 clones, roughly nine tenths seen once. The chain is built from TRBV2 and TRBJ1-5, with 10 bases matching TRBD1. The source of this sequence is an adult who received the AZD1222 COVID-19 vaccine. The sequences come from peripheral blood, collected 28 days after the second AZD1222 dose. CDR3 loop: CASSEVRQGARLGPQHF. The CDR3 region has the DNA TGTGCCAGCAGTGAAGTCAGACAGGGGGCTCGATTGGGGCCCCAGCATTTT.